The source of this T cell receptor beta chain is a study of Ad26.COV2.S vaccination and SARS-CoV-2 variants. Between the trimmed V and J ends, which lost 0 bases and 3 bases, there was a span of 12 bases. This CDR3 is built from 15 residues. Germline loops: CDR1 SGDLS, CDR2 YYNGEE. Treatment given: some 20 received Ad26.COV2.S at low or high dose, single or two shots; 5 received placebo; per-sample allocation not given. Specimens were obtained on day 63 following the first vaccine or placebo injection. An 18-55-year-old adult in Boston served as donor. TCRdb keeps only in-frame clones here, not all; method: immunoSEQ multiplex PCR. This sample has approximately 360,000 clones; 83% occur once, and the top ten carry 7.4%.

This TCR derives from a person between 18 and 59 years old who received the Ad26.COV2.S COVID-19 vaccine or a placebo. The sample consisted of peripheral blood, taken in a trial of Ad26.COV2.S vaccine versus placebo. This sequence joins TRBV9 and TRBJ1-2, with D possibly TRBD1 on 6 matching bases. CDR3 sequence reads: CASSVAEKGDYGYTF. In DNA, the CDR3 is TGTGCCAGCAGCGTAGCTGAGAAGGGGGACTATGGCTACACCTTC. Variable domain in full (rest from reference TRBV9 and TRBJ1-2): DSGVTQTPKHLITATGQRVTLRCSPRSGDLSVYWYQQSLDQGLQFLIQYYNGEERAKGNILERFSAQQFPDLHSELNLSSLELGDSALYFCASSVAEKGDYGYTFGSGTRLTVV.